This T cell receptor (beta chain) was observed in a study of Ad26.COV2.S vaccination and SARS-CoV-2 variants. The protocol was immunoSEQ multiplex PCR, while the TCRdb copy is restricted to in-frame clones and leaves out a portion. The sample carries about 680,000 clones, 70% to 90% recorded once. Germline loops: CDR1 SGHVS, CDR2 FQNEAQ. V was trimmed by 3 bases and J by 7 bases, leaving 25 bases between them. The CDR3 runs 18 residues. Documented treatment: over 15 received Ad26.COV2.S at low or high dose, single or two shots; a few received placebo; per-sample allocation not given. It was on day 63 after the first vaccine or placebo injection that samples were taken.

The chain has TRBV7-8 and TRBJ2-1; perhaps D is TRBD1 or TRBD2 (6 bases each). This clonotype was obtained from a person between 18 and 65 years old who received the Ad26.COV2.S COVID-19 vaccine or a placebo. Sequences were derived from peripheral blood, sampled in a trial of Ad26.COV2.S vaccine versus placebo. The CDR3, as DNA: TGTGCCAGCAGCTTTTCACCCCTCGATGGGGGCGCGGGGAATGAGCAGTTCTTC. Protein product: CASSFSPLDGGAGNEQFF.